This T cell receptor (beta chain) was obtained from a study of shared T cell receptors in the human thymus. Sequencing used immunoSEQ multiplex PCR; TCRdb keeps in-frame clones, though not all of them. The table shows just under 550,000 clones, with around 78% occurring only once. The CDR3 runs 15 residues. V lost 5 bases to trimming and J lost 5 bases; unmatched junction nucleotides: 8. The germline gives CDR1 SEHNR, CDR2 FQNEAQ (reference sequence). The sample was also reused in another study, on human thymus T cells. This second report adds: Those donating were healthy Finnish infants in corrective surgery for congenital heart defects. Corrective cardiac operations yielded the resected thymus tissue. V and J genes seemed to be used with bias in thymic and blood repertoires. Unrelated individuals were reported by related research to share highly overlapping thymic repertoires.

This chain connects TRBV7-9 to TRBJ2-5; TRBD2 matches at 10 bases. The sequence came from a boy under two years old with a congenital heart defect. Sequencing was carried out using thymocytes. CDR3 protein: CASSPGLASRETQYF. CDR3 DNA sequence: TGTGCCAGCAGCCCGGGACTAGCGAGTCGGGAGACCCAGTACTTC. Complete variable domain (other parts from reference TRBV7-9 and TRBJ2-5): DTGVSQNPRHKITKRGQNVTFRCDPISEHNRLYWYRQTLGQGPEFLTYFQNEAQLEKSRLLSDRFSAERPKGSFSTLEIQRTEQGDSAMYLCASSPGLASRETQYFGPGTRLLVL.